This TCR beta chain was recorded in a study of blood T cells in healthy people across ages. The CDR3 is 11 residues long. Germline V gives CDR1 MGHDK, CDR2 SYGVNS. A second about 6 to 12 cycle PCR used barcoded and J-beta primers. TCRdb re-derived calls from the 5' RACE reads in MiXCR, one entry per CDR3 protein. The table has roughly 1,100,000 distinct CDR3 sequences, roughly 24% seen once; the top ten hold about 0.69%. A note on this clonotype: The junction does not match germline at one end; this may be a read error.

These data are also associated with another study on T cells of mothers and their children.

The rearrangement joins TRBV25-1 to TRBJ1-6, with no clear D. The receptor's source is a girl aged 2 to 9 in good health. Sequenced material: blood. The CDR3 region is CASSELGPLHF. In DNA form, the CDR3 reads TGCGCCAGCAGTGAATTAGGTCCTCTCCACTTT. The full variable domain, its missing parts supplied by reference TRBV25-1 and TRBJ1-6, is EADIYQTPRYLVIGTGKKITLECSQTMGHDKMYWYQQDPGMELHLIHYSYGVNSTEKGDLSSESTVSRIRTEHFPLTLESARPSHTSQYLCASSELGPLHFGNGTRLTVT.